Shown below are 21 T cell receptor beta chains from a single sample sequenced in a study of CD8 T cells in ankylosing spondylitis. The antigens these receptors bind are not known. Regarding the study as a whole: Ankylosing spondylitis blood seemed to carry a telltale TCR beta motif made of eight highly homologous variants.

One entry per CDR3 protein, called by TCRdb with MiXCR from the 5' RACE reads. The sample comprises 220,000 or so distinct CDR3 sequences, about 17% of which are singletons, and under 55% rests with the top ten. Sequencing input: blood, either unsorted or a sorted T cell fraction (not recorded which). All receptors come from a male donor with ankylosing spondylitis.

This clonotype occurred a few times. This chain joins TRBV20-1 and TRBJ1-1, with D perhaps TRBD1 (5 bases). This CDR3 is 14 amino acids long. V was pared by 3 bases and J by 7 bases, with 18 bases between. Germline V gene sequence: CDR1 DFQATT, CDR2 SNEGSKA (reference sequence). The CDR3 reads CSARDLRWDGEAFF. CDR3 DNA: TGCAGTGCTAGGGATCTCCGATGGGACGGTGAAGCTTTCTTT.

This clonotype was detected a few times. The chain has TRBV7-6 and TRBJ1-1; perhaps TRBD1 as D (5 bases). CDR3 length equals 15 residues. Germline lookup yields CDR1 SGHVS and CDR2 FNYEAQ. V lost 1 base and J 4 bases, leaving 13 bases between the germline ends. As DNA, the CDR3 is TGTGCCAGCAGCTTAGGAAGGGGCGAGGTCACTGAAGCTTTCTTT. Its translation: CASSLGRGEVTEAFF. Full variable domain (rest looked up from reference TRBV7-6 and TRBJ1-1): GAGVSQSPRYKVTKRGQDVALRCDPISGHVSLYWYRQALGQGPEFLTYFNYEAQQDKSGLPNDRFSAERPEGSISTLTIQRTEQRDSAMYRCASSLGRGEVTEAFFGQGTRLTVV.

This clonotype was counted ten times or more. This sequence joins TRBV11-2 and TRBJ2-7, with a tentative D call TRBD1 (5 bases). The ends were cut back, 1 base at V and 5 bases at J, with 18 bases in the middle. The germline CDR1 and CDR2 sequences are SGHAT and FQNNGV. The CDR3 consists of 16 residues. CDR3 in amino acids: CASSLVPWGRGDEQYF. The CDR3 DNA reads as TGTGCCAGCAGCTTAGTTCCGTGGGGTAGGGGTGACGAGCAGTACTTC.

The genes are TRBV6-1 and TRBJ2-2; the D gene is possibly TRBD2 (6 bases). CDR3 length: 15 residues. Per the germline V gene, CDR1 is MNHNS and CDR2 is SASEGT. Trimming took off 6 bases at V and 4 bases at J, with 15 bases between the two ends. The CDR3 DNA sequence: TGTGCCAGCAGAATAGCGGCCTTGGGCACCGGGGAGCTGTTTTTT. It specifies CASRIAALGTGELFF.

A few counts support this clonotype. The CDR3 DNA is TGCAGCGTTTTGAACACTGAAGCTTTCTTT. Protein sequence: CSVLNTEAFF. The rearrangement joins TRBV29-1 to TRBJ1-1; D call uncertain. The V gene lost 5 bases and the J gene lost 0 bases, with 1 base spanning the gap. The CDR3 covers 10 residues. Germline V gene data show CDR1 as SQVTM and CDR2 as ANQGSEA.

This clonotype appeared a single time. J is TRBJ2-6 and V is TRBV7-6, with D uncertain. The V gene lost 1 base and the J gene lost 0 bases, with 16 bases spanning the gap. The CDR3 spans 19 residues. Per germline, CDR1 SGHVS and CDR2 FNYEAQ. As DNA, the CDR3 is TGTGCCAGCAGCTTAGAGGAAGGATCTTCCCTCTCTGGGGCCAACGTCCTGACTTTC. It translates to CASSLEEGSSLSGANVLTF.

The chain's CDR3 is CASSPRLAGIYNEQFF. The CDR3, as DNA: TGCGCCAGCAGCCCCAGACTAGCGGGAATCTACAATGAGCAGTTCTTC. The V gene is TRBV4-3, the J gene TRBJ2-1; 11 bases fit TRBD2. The CDR3 length is 16 residues. Unmatched junction bases numbered 5, after V lost 4 bases and J lost 3 bases. Germline V gene sequence: CDR1 LGHNA, CDR2 YSLEER.

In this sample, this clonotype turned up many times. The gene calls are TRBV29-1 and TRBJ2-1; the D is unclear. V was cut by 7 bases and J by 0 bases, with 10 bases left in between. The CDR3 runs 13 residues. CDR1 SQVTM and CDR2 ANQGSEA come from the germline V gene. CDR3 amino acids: CSATPSSYNEQFF. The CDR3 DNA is TGCAGCGCGACTCCGAGCTCCTACAATGAGCAGTTCTTC.

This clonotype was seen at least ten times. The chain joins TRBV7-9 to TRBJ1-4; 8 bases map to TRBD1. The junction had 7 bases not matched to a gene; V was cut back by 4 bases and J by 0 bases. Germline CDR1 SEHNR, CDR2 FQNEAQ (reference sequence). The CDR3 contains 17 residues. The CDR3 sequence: CASSSTDREPTNEKLFF. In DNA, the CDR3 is TGTGCCAGCAGCTCAACGGACAGGGAACCAACTAATGAAAAACTGTTTTTT.

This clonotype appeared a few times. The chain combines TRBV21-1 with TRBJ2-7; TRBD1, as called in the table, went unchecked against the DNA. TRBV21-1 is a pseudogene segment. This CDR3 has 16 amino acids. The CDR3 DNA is TGTGCCAGCAGCAATACCGTGGGGTGTCCCTCCTGCGAGCAGTACTTC. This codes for CASSNTVGCPSCEQYF.

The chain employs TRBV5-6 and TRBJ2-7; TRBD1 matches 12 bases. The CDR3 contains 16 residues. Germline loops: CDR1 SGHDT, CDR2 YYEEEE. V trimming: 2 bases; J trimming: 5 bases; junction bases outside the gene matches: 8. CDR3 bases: TGTGCCAGCAGCTTCGGGACAGGGGGCGAGATGCACGAGCAGTACTTC. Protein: CASSFGTGGEMHEQYF. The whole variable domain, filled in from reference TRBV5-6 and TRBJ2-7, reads DAGVTQSPTHLIKTRGQQVTLRCSPKSGHDTVSWYQQALGQGPQFIFQYYEEEERQRGNFPDRFSGHQFPNYSSELNVNALLLGDSALYLCASSFGTGGEMHEQYFGPGTRLTVT.

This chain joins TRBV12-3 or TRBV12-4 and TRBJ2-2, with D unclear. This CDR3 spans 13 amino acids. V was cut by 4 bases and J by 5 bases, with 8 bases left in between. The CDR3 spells CASSSPLTGELFF. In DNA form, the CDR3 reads TGTGCCAGCAGTTCCCCACTGACCGGGGAGCTGTTTTTT.

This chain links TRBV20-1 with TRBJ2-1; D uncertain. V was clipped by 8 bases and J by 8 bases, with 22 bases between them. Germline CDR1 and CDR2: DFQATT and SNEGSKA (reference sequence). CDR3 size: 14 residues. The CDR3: CSSWEIKPFDEQFF. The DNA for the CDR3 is TGCAGTTCCTGGGAAATTAAACCCTTCGATGAGCAGTTCTTC.

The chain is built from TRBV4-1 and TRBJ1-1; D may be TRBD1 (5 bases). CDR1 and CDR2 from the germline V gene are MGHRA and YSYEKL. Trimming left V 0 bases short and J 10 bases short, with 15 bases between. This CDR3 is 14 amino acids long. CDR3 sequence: CASSQDLGLFGAFF. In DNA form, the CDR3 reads TGCGCCAGCAGCCAAGATTTGGGGCTCTTTGGAGCTTTCTTT.

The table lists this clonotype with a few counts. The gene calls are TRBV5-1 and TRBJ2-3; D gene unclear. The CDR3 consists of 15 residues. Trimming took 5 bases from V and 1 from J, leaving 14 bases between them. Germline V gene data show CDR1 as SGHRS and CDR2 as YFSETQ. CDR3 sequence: CASSNDEDGTDTQYF. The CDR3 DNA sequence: TGCGCCAGCAGTAACGATGAGGACGGCACAGATACGCAGTATTTT.

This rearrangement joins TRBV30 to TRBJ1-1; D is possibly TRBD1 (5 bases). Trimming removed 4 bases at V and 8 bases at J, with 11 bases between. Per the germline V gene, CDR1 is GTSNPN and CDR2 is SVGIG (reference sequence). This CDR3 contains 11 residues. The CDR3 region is CAWTRDLEAFF. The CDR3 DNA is TGTGCCTGGACCCGGGACTTAGAAGCTTTCTTT.

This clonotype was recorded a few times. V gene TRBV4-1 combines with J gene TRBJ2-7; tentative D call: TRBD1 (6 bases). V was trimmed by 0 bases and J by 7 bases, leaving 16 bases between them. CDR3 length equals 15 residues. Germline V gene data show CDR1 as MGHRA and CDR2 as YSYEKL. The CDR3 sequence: CASSQDEAGEGEQYF. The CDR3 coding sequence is TGCGCCAGCAGCCAAGATGAGGCAGGGGAAGGTGAGCAGTACTTC.

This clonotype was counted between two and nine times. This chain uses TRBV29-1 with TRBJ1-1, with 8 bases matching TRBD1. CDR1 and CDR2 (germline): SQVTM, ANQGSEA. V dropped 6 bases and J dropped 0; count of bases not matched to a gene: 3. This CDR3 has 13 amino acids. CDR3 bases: TGCAGCGTATGGACAGGGATGAACACTGAAGCTTTCTTT. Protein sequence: CSVWTGMNTEAFF.

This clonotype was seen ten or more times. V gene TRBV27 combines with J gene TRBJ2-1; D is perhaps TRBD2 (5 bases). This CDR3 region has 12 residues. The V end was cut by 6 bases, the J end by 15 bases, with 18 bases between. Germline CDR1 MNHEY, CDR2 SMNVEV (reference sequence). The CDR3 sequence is CASSHRASPRFF. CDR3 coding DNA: TGTGCCAGCAGCCATCGAGCTAGCCCGAGGTTCTTC.

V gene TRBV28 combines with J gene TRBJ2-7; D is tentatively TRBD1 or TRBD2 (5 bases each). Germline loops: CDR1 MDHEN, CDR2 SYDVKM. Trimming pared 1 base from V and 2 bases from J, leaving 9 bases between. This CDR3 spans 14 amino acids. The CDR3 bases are TGTGCCAGCAGTTTATCGGTGGGGGCCTACGAGCAGTACTTC. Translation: CASSLSVGAYEQYF. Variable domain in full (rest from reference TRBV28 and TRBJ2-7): DVKVTQSSRYLVKRTGEKVFLECVQDMDHENMFWYRQDPGLGLRLIYFSYDVKMKEKGDIPEGYSVSREKKERFSLILESASTNQTSMYLCASSLSVGAYEQYFGPGTRLTVT.

CDR3 region: CASSLDRYSYEQYF. The DNA of the CDR3 is TGTGCCAGCAGTTTAGATCGTTACTCCTACGAGCAGTACTTC. The V and J genes are TRBV28 and TRBJ2-7; no definite D call. Germline V gene lookup returns CDR1 MDHEN and CDR2 SYDVKM. The V and J ends lost 2 bases and 0 bases respectively, with 8 bases between them. The CDR3 has 14 residues. Filled out from reference TRBV28 and TRBJ2-7, the complete variable domain reads DVKVTQSSRYLVKRTGEKVFLECVQDMDHENMFWYRQDPGLGLRLIYFSYDVKMKEKGDIPEGYSVSREKKERFSLILESASTNQTSMYLCASSLDRYSYEQYFGPGTRLTVT.